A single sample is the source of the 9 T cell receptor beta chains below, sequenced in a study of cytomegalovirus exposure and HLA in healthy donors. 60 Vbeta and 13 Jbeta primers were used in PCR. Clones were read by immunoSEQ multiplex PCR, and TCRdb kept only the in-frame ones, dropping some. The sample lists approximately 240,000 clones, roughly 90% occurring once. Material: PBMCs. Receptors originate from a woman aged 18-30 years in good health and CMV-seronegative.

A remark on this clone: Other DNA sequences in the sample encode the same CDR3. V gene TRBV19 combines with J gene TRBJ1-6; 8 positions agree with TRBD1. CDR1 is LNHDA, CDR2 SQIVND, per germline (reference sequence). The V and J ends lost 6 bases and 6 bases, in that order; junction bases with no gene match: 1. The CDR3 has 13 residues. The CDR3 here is CASRTGVNSPLHF. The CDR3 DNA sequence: TGTGCCAGTAGGACAGGGGTTAATTCACCCCTCCACTTT. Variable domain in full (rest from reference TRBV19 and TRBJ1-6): DGGITQSPKYLFRKEGQNVTLSCEQNLNHDAMYWYRQDPGQGLRLIYYSQIVNDFQKGDIAEGYSVSREKKESFPLTVTSAQKNPTAFYLCASRTGVNSPLHFGNGTRLTVT.

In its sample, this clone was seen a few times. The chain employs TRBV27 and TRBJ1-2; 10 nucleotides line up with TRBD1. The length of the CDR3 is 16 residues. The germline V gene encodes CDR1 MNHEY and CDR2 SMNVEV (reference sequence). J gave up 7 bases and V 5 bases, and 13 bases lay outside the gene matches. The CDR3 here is CASSVHTGTGVSGYTF. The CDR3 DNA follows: TGTGCCAGCAGTGTTCACACCGGGACAGGGGTGAGTGGCTACACCTTC.

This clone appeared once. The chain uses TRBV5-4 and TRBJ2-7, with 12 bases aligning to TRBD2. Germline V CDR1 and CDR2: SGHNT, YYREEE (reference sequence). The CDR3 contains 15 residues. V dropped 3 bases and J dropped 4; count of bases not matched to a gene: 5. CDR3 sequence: CASSYLTSGGYEQYF. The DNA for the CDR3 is TGTGCCAGCAGCTACCTGACTAGCGGGGGATACGAGCAGTACTTC. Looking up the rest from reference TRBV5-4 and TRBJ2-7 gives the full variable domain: ETGVTQSPTHLIKTRGQQVTLRCSSQSGHNTVSWYQQALGQGPQFIFQYYREEENGRGNFPPRFSGLQFPNYSSELNVNALELDDSALYLCASSYLTSGGYEQYFGPGTRLTVT.

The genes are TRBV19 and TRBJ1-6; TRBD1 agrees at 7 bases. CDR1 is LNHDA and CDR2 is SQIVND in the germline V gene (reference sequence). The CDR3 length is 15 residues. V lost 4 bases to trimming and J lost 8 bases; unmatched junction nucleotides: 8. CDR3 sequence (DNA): TGTGCCAGTAGTACACGTGACAGGGTTGATTCACCCCTCCACTTT. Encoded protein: CASSTRDRVDSPLHF.

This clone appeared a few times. The CDR3 DNA follows: TGTGCCAGCAGCCACAGGGGGCAGGCTACCTACGAGCAGTACTTC. This translates into CASSHRGQATYEQYF. The rearrangement uses TRBV11-2 and TRBJ2-7, with 9 bases identical to TRBD1. Trimming at V came to 5 bases and at J to 2 bases, leaving 7 bases not matched to a gene. Germline V gene lookup returns CDR1 SGHAT and CDR2 FQNNGV. CDR3 length: 15 amino acids.

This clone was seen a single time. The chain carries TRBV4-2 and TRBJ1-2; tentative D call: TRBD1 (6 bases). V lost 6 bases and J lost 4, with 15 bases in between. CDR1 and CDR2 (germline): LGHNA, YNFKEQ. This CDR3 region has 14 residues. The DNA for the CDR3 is TGTGCCAGCAGTCCAGGGGCGGATGGCTATGGCTACACCTTC. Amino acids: CASSPGADGYGYTF.

As DNA, the CDR3 is TGTGCCAGCAGCGGAGGGATGAACACTGAAGCTTTCTTT. Residues: CASSGGMNTEAFF. V is TRBV9 and J is TRBJ1-1; D uncertain. Trimming left V 3 bases short and J 0 bases short, with 6 bases between. The CDR3 length is 13 residues. Germline CDR1 reads SGDLS; CDR2 reads YYNGEE.

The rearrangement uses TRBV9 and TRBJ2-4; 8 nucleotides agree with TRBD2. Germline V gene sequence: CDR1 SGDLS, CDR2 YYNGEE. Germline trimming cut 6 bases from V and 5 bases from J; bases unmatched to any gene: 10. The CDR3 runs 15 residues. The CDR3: CASTLSGEEENIQYF. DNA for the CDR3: TGTGCCAGCACGCTTAGCGGGGAGGAAGAAAACATTCAGTACTTC.

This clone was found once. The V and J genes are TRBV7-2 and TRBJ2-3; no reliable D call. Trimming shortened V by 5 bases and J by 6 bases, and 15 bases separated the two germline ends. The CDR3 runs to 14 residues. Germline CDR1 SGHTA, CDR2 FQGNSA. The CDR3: CASSPDWVADTQYF. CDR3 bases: TGTGCCAGCAGCCCCGACTGGGTGGCGGATACGCAGTATTTT.